This paragraph reports one TCR beta chain. The method was immunoSEQ multiplex PCR; TCRdb's version includes in-frame clones alone and lacks a portion of them. Of over 14,000 clones in the sample, more than 70% are singletons; the top ten hold roughly 19%. V dropped 7 bases and J dropped 7 bases, with 8 bases sitting between them. The V gene's germline CDR1 is SNHLY and CDR2 FYNNEI. This CDR3 has 11 residues. The data were taken from a study of OX40 agonist ivuxolimab in advanced cancers. Overall study context: Earlier treatment with anti-PD-1, anti-PD-L1 or anti-CTLA-4 was permitted, and 30% to 40% had received some.

The TCR sequence derives from an adult with an advanced solid tumor such as melanoma, head and neck, liver or kidney cancer. The sample in question was CD4+ or CD8+ T cells sorted from blood, obtained in a trial of the OX40 agonist ivuxolimab. The chain links TRBV2 to TRBJ2-1; D call uncertain. The CDR3 here is CASTVVNEQFF. Written as DNA, the CDR3 is TGTGCCAGCACTGTTGTGAATGAGCAGTTCTTC. The full variable domain, rest sourced from reference TRBV2 and TRBJ2-1, is EPEVTQTPSHQVTQMGQEVILRCVPISNHLYFYWYRQILGQKVEFLVSFYNNEISEKSEIFDDQFSVERPDGSNFTLKIRSTKLEDSAMYFCASTVVNEQFFGPGTRLTVL.